The 15 T cell receptor beta chains in this list originate from one sample, sequenced in a study of vaccination effects on CD4 cells after COVID-19. ViraFEST assay sequencing came after antigen-specific CD4+ T cells were expanded with viral peptide pools. Subsequent to a culture period of under 11 days, CD4+ T cells were isolated. Two doses of BNT162b2 or mRNA-1273 vaccine were administered to participants. Profiling relied on immunoSEQ multiplex PCR, and the TCRdb table lists in-frame clones only, not all of them. Of over 25,000 clones listed, approximately 79% are singletons. These receptors lack a known antigen. Specimen: CD4+ T cells from PBMCs cultured with SARS-CoV-2 spike peptides, collected after COVID-19 vaccination. All receptors come from a human donor who received a COVID-19 vaccine. Some clones in this sample may be carry-over from other donors' samples.

This sequence joins TRBV11-3 and TRBJ2-3; D unclear. CDR1 and CDR2 from the germline V gene are SGHNT and YENEEA. There are 13 residues in the CDR3. Trimming stripped 4 bases from V and 5 bases from J, with 10 bases between. This CDR3 is CASSSPYIDTQYF. As DNA, the CDR3 is TGTGCCAGCAGCTCGCCGTACATAGATACGCAGTATTTT.

This clone has only one observation. The rearrangement joins TRBV5-1 to TRBJ2-2; 8 nucleotides align to TRBD1. V lost 0 bases and J lost 3; bases outside the gene matches: 4. CDR1 and CDR2 from the germline V gene are SGHRS and YFSETQ. This CDR3 comprises 16 residues. The CDR3 sequence is CASSLGGTGDTGELFF. The DNA for the CDR3 is TGCGCCAGCAGCTTGGGAGGGACAGGAGACACCGGGGAGCTGTTTTTT.

CDR3 DNA sequence: TGTGCCAGCTCACCAATAGGGTCTTCTGAAGCTTTCTTT. The encoded protein is CASSPIGSSEAFF. The rearrangement links TRBV18 to TRBJ1-1; D gene ambiguous. The CDR3 is made up of 13 amino acids. Trimming took 2 bases from V and 6 from J, leaving 10 bases between them. Germline V lookup: CDR1 KGHSH, CDR2 LQKENI.

This clone has a handful of counts. The CDR3 loop reads CARLLGTSVVVSWAQYF. Written as DNA, the CDR3 is TGTGCCAGGCTTCTCGGGACTAGTGTTGTGGTGTCCTGGGCCCAGTACTTC. The rearrangement uses TRBV5-4 and TRBJ2-5, with 8 positions matching TRBD2. The V segment lost 8 bases and the J segment 9 bases; nucleotides outside the gene matches: 24. The CDR3 length is 17 residues. The germline V gene encodes CDR1 SGHNT and CDR2 YYREEE (reference sequence).

The V call is TRBV5-1, the J call TRBJ1-1; TRBD1 is a possible D gene (5 bases). The CDR3 totals 14 residues. Germline CDR1 and CDR2: SGHRS and YFSETQ. V lost 3 bases, J lost 0 bases, and 9 bases lay in between. CDR3 sequence reads: CASSSPGVNTEAFF. The CDR3 region has the DNA TGCGCCAGCAGCTCCCCGGGGGTGAACACTGAAGCTTTCTTT. Looking up the rest from reference TRBV5-1 and TRBJ1-1 gives the full variable domain: KAGVTQTPRYLIKTRGQQVTLSCSPISGHRSVSWYQQTPGQGLQFLFEYFSETQRNKGNFPGRFSGRQFSNSRSEMNVSTLELGDSALYLCASSSPGVNTEAFFGQGTRLTVV.

The chain joins TRBV12-3 or TRBV12-4 to TRBJ1-1, with a weak D call TRBD1 (5 bases). There are 13 residues in the CDR3. The ends were cut back, 6 bases at V and 4 bases at J, with 12 bases in the middle. CDR3 residues: CASRQGLGTEAFF. As DNA, the CDR3 is TGTGCCAGCAGGCAGGGACTGGGCACTGAAGCTTTCTTT.

Here the CDR3 DNA reads TGTGCCAGCAGTCCATACGGACAGGGGCTTCTTCATTTT. This translates into CASSPYGQGLLHF. V and J are TRBV6-5 and TRBJ1-5; 9 bases align to TRBD1. V gave up 5 bases and J gave up 16 bases; unmatched junction bases: 12. The CDR3 totals 13 residues. The germline V gene encodes CDR1 MNHEY and CDR2 SVGAGI.

The rearrangement joins TRBV3-1 (or the pseudogene TRBV3-2) to TRBJ1-4; TRBD1 matches 7 bases. With 1 base clipped from V and 7 bases from J, the junction kept 6 bases outside the gene matches. Germline V gives CDR1 LGHDT, CDR2 YNNKEL (reference sequence). The CDR3 consists of 15 residues. The CDR3 protein is CASSQGTGRGEKLFF. The CDR3 DNA sequence: TGTGCCAGCAGCCAAGGGACAGGCCGAGGTGAAAAACTGTTTTTT.

This rearrangement joins TRBV6-6 to TRBJ1-4; 9 bases are a match to TRBD1. Germline trimming cut 5 bases from V and 8 bases from J; bases unmatched to any gene: 6. Germline V gene lookup returns CDR1 MNHNY and CDR2 SVGAGI (reference sequence). The CDR3 consists of 14 residues. Here the CDR3 DNA reads TGTGCCAGCAGTCTACAGGGGGCGGGGGAAAAACTGTTTTTT. It is translated as CASSLQGAGEKLFF.

This rearrangement joins TRBV5-1 to TRBJ2-1; 11 nucleotides line up with TRBD2. The junction had 10 bases not matched to a gene; V was cut back by 0 bases and J by 8 bases. This CDR3 region has 17 residues. The germline CDR1 and CDR2 sequences are SGHRS and YFSETQ. Here the CDR3 reads CASSLGLAGGLVDEQFF. The DNA of the CDR3 is TGCGCCAGCAGCTTGGGGCTAGCGGGGGGACTTGTCGATGAGCAGTTCTTC.

V gene TRBV5-1 combines with J gene TRBJ1-1; TRBD1 might be the D (5 bases). V was clipped by 0 bases and J by 2 bases, with 14 bases between them. Germline CDR1 and CDR2: SGHRS and YFSETQ. This CDR3 has 16 residues. Here the CDR3 DNA reads TGCGCCAGCAGCTTGGAGGCAGGGATCGCAAACACTGAAGCTTTCTTT. Amino acid sequence: CASSLEAGIANTEAFF.

There are a few counts of this clone. Because the CDR3's place on the DNA is in doubt, the DNA is left out and the CDR3 is given as listed by TCRdb. The chain uses TRBV6-5 and TRBJ2-1; the table's D call of TRBD2 was not tested on the DNA. Ends included, the CDR3 has 16 residues. CDR1 MNHEY and CDR2 SVGAGI come from the germline V gene. CDR3 amino acids: CASSSSSGGAYNEQFF.

The chain recombines TRBV6-5 with TRBJ2-7; perhaps TRBD1 as D (5 bases). Germline V gene sequence: CDR1 MNHEY, CDR2 SVGAGI. This CDR3 contains 11 residues. The ends were cut back, 2 bases at V and 9 bases at J, with 8 bases in the middle. The CDR3: CASSYQGRQYV. The CDR3 nucleotides are TGTGCCAGCAGTTACCAGGGCCGGCAGTACGTC.

The rearrangement uses TRBV23-1 and TRBJ2-5; 7 nucleotides match TRBD1. TRBV23-1 is labeled an ORF, and its function is uncertain. CDR3 length equals 19 residues. The V segment lost 0 bases and the J segment 2 bases; nucleotides outside the gene matches: 15. Here the CDR3 reads CASSQSGRFDRDIQETQYF. CDR3 nucleotide sequence: TGCGCCAGCAGTCAATCCGGTAGGTTCGACAGGGACATACAAGAGACCCAGTACTTC.

DNA for the CDR3: TGTGCCTGGAGTGCGATACTAGCGGGGGTTACAGATACGCAGTATTTT. Translated: CAWSAILAGVTDTQYF. V and J are TRBV30 and TRBJ2-3; TRBD2 aligns across 11 bases. This CDR3 comprises 16 residues. J lost 3 bases, V lost 1 base, and 6 bases had no gene match. Germline V gene sequence: CDR1 GTSNPN, CDR2 SVGIG (reference sequence).